This entry lists 6 T cell receptor beta chains sequenced from one sample in a study of blood T cell repertoires in COVID-19. Clones were sequenced by immunoSEQ multiplex PCR, and TCRdb holds only the in-frame ones, with some missing. The profile shows approximately 250,000 clones, about 83% of them singletons. Specimen: peripheral blood. The origin of the receptors is a human donor in a cohort sampled during active COVID-19.

V is TRBV5-1 and J is TRBJ2-1; 9 bases fit TRBD2. Trimming removed 4 bases from V and 9 bases from J; junction bases left unmatched: 11. This CDR3 is 15 amino acids long. The germline gives CDR1 SGHRS, CDR2 YFSETQ. Here the CDR3 DNA reads TGCGCCAGCAGCCGAATAGCGGGAGAAACAGGTGAGCAGTTCTTC. It specifies CASSRIAGETGEQFF.

The V call is TRBV3-1 (or the pseudogene TRBV3-2), the J call TRBJ2-7; TRBD1 is a possible D gene (5 bases). The ends were cut back, 0 bases at V and 4 bases at J, with 10 bases in the middle. Looked up from germline, CDR1 is LGHDT and CDR2 is YNNKEL (reference sequence). The CDR3 extends over 14 amino acids. The CDR3 bases are TGTGCCAGCAGCCAAGATAGGGGTCGGTACGAGCAGTACTTC. It encodes CASSQDRGRYEQYF.

This clone was observed at least ten times. This sequence joins TRBV5-1 and TRBJ2-5; TRBD2 is a possible D gene (5 bases). Trimming pared 4 bases from V and 2 bases from J, leaving 12 bases between. In germline, CDR1 is SGHRS, CDR2 YFSETQ. The CDR3 totals 14 residues. CDR3 DNA sequence: TGCGCCAGCAGCCCTGGAGGAGCGCAAGAGACCCAGTACTTC. It encodes CASSPGGAQETQYF.

The J gene is TRBJ1-1, the V gene TRBV7-2; a possible D gene is TRBD1 (6 bases). The CDR3 extends over 13 amino acids. Trimming took 2 bases from V and 5 from J, leaving 9 bases between them. Germline V lookup: CDR1 SGHTA, CDR2 FQGNSA. The CDR3 DNA is TGTGCCAGCAGCTTAAAGGGGGGGACTGAAGCTTTCTTT. Protein: CASSLKGGTEAFF.

The table lists this clone with a count of one. The rearrangement uses TRBV6-5 and TRBJ1-3; no clear D gene. Germline V gene lookup returns CDR1 MNHEY and CDR2 SVGAGI. V dropped 8 bases and J dropped 0 bases, with 5 bases sitting between them. The CDR3 is 12 amino acids. The CDR3 region has the DNA TGTGCCAGCCGCGGCTCTGGAAACACCATATATTTT. It specifies CASRGSGNTIYF.

The gene calls are TRBV9 and TRBJ2-1, with D possibly being TRBD1 (5 bases). There are 13 residues in the CDR3. The germline CDR1 and CDR2 sequences are SGDLS and YYNGEE. V was pared by 0 bases and J by 8 bases, with 9 bases between. The CDR3 reads CASSVGTKDEQFF. In DNA form, the CDR3 reads TGTGCCAGCAGCGTAGGGACAAAGGATGAGCAGTTCTTC.